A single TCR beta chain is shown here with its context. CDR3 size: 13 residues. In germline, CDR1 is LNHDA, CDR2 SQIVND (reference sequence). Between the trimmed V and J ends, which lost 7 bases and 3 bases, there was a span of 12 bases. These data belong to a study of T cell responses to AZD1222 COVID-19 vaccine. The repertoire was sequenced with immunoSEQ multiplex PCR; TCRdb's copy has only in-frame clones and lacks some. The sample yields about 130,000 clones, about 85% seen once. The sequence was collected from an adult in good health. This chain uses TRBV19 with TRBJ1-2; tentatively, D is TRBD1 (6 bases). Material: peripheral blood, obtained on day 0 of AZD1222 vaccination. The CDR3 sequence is CASTQGGYYGYTF. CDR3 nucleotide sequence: TGTGCCAGTACCCAAGGGGGGTACTATGGCTACACCTTC.